The 7 T cell receptor beta chains listed next were all sequenced from one sample in a study of blood T cell repertoires in COVID-19. This table comes from immunoSEQ multiplex PCR, and its TCRdb copy is limited to in-frame clones, with some not included. The sample has under 350,000 clones, roughly 85% seen once. The sample comprised peripheral blood. These receptors were taken from a man between 60 and 75 years old who had recovered from COVID-19.

This clone appeared a single time. The chain carries TRBV6-5 and TRBJ1-1; D is possibly TRBD1 (6 bases). Germline V gives CDR1 MNHEY, CDR2 SVGAGI. There are 14 residues in the CDR3. V was trimmed by 5 bases and J by 1 base, leaving 11 bases between them. The CDR3 coding sequence is TGTGCCAGCAGTCCCGGGACACAGAACACTGAAGCTTTCTTT. This encodes CASSPGTQNTEAFF.

The chain carries TRBV5-1 and TRBJ1-2; D possibly corresponds to TRBD1 (5 bases). With 4 bases removed from V and 6 bases from J, the gap between germline ends came to 19 bases. This CDR3 contains 15 residues. Germline lookup yields CDR1 SGHRS and CDR2 YFSETQ. As DNA, the CDR3 is TGCGCCAGCAGCCCCGGCGGCAGGGATATACATGGCTACACCTTC. Protein sequence: CASSPGGRDIHGYTF. Using reference TRBV5-1 and TRBJ1-2 for the parts outside the CDR3, the full variable domain is KAGVTQTPRYLIKTRGQQVTLSCSPISGHRSVSWYQQTPGQGLQFLFEYFSETQRNKGNFPGRFSGRQFSNSRSEMNVSTLELGDSALYLCASSPGGRDIHGYTFGSGTRLTVV.

The CDR3 loop reads CASSEAPTSTDTQYF. DNA of the CDR3: TGCGCCAGCAGCGAAGCTCCCACTAGCACAGATACGCAGTATTTT. The genes are TRBV5-1 and TRBJ2-3; D call uncertain. Trimming pared 4 bases from V and 0 bases from J, leaving 12 bases between. Germline CDR1 SGHRS, CDR2 YFSETQ. The CDR3 runs 15 residues.

The chain combines TRBV14 with TRBJ1-6; tentative D call: TRBD1 (6 bases). V was pared by 1 base and J by 7 bases, with 11 bases between. The CDR3 runs 15 residues. Germline V gene sequence: CDR1 SGHDN, CDR2 FVKESK. The chain's CDR3 is CASSQAGAQNSPLHF. DNA of the CDR3: TGTGCCAGCAGCCAAGCAGGGGCACAAAATTCACCCCTCCACTTT.

This clone came up a few times. The gene calls are TRBV9 and TRBJ2-7, with TRBD1 as a possible D gene (6 bases). Per the germline V gene, CDR1 is SGDLS and CDR2 is YYNGEE. V was cut by 0 bases and J by 0 bases, with 10 bases left in between. This CDR3 contains 15 residues. The DNA for the CDR3 is TGTGCCAGCAGCGTAGAAGACAGGAGCTCCTACGAGCAGTACTTC. Translation: CASSVEDRSSYEQYF.

V usage is TRBV2 and J usage is TRBJ1-4; 9 nucleotides agree with TRBD1. This CDR3 contains 17 residues. CDR1 is SNHLY, CDR2 FYNNEI, per germline. The V and J ends lost 6 bases and 7 bases, in that order; junction bases with no gene match: 15. CDR3 loop: CASRGPSTGGAGEKLFF. The CDR3 DNA reads as TGTGCCAGCAGGGGCCCATCCACAGGGGGCGCGGGTGAAAAACTGTTTTTT.

The CDR3 is CAISEGTQYF. The CDR3 region has the DNA TGTGCGATCAGCGAAGGGACCCAGTACTTC. The chain links TRBV30 to TRBJ2-5; no definite D call. The CDR3 length is 10 residues. The germline V gene encodes CDR1 GTSNPN and CDR2 SVGIG (reference sequence).